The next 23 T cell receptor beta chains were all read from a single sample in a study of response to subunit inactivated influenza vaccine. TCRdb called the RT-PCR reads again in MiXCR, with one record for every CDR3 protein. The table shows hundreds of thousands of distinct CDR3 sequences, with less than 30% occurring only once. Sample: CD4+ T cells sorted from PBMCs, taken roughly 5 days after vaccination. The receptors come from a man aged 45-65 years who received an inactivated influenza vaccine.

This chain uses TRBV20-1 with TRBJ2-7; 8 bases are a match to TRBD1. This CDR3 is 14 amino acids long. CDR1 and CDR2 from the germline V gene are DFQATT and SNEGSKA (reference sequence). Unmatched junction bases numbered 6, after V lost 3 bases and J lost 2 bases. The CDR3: CSASRTGNPYEQYF. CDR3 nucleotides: TGCAGTGCTAGCCGGACAGGGAACCCCTACGAGCAGTACTTC.

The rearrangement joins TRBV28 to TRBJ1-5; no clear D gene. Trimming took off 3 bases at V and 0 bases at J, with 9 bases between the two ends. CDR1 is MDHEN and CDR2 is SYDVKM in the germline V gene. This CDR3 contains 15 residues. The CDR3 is CASSFSGYSNQPQHF. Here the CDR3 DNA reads TGTGCCAGCAGTTTCTCGGGGTATAGCAATCAGCCCCAGCATTTT.

The CDR3 loop reads CASSPEGWAVDTQYF. The CDR3 region has the DNA TGTGCCAGCTCACCGGAAGGTTGGGCGGTAGATACGCAGTATTTT. The chain is built from TRBV18 and TRBJ2-3; D is unclear. The CDR3 sequence is 15 residues long. Germline V gene data show CDR1 as KGHSH and CDR2 as LQKENI. V gave up 3 bases and J gave up 5 bases, with 15 bases separating them.

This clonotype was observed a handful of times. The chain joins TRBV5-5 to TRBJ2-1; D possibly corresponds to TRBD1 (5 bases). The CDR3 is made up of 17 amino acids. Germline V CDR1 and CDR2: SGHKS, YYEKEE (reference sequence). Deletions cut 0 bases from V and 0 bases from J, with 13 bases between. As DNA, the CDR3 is TGTGCCAGCAGCTTGGTAGGGGCCTATAGCTCCTACAATGAGCAGTTCTTC. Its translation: CASSLVGAYSSYNEQFF.

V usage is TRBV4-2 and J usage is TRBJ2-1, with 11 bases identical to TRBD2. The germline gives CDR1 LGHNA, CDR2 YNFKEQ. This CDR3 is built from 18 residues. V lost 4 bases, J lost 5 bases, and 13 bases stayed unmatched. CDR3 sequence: CASSRRLAGTLENNEQFF. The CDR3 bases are TGTGCCAGCAGCCGCCGACTAGCGGGGACCCTCGAAAACAATGAGCAGTTCTTC.

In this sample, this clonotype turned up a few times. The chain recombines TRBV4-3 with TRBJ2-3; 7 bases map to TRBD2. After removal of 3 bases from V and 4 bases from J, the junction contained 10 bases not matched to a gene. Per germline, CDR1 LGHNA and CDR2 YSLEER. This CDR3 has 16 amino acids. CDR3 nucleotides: TGCGCCAGCAGCCAGACCTATGGCGGGAGCCCAGATACGCAGTATTTT. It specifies CASSQTYGGSPDTQYF.

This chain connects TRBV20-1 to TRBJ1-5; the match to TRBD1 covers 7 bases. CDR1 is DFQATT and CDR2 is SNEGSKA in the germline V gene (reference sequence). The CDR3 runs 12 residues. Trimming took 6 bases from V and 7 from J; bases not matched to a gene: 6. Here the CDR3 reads CSARRQGQPQHF. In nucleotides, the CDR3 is TGCAGTGCCAGGAGACAGGGCCAGCCCCAGCATTTT.

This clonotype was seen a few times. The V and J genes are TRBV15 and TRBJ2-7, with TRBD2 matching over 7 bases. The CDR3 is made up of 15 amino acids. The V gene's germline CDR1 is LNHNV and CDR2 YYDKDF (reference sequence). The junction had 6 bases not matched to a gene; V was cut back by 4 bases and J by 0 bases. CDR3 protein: CATSKAGPLSYEQYF. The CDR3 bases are TGTGCCACCAGCAAAGCGGGACCCCTCTCCTACGAGCAGTACTTC.

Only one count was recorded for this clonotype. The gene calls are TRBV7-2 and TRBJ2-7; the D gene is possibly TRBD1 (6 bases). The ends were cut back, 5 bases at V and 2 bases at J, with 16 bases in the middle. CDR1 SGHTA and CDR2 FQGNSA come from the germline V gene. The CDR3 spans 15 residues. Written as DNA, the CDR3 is TGTGCCAGCAGCAAGCCTTCACAGGGAACCTACGAGCAGTACTTC. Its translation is CASSKPSQGTYEQYF.

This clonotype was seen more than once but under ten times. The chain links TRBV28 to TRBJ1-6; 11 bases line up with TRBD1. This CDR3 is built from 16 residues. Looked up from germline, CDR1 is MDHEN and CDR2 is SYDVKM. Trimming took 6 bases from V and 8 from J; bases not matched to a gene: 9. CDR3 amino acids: CASRKGQGVGDSPLHF. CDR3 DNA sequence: TGTGCCAGCAGGAAGGGACAGGGGGTAGGAGATTCACCCCTCCACTTT. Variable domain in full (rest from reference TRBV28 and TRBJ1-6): DVKVTQSSRYLVKRTGEKVFLECVQDMDHENMFWYRQDPGLGLRLIYFSYDVKMKEKGDIPEGYSVSREKKERFSLILESASTNQTSMYLCASRKGQGVGDSPLHFGNGTRLTVT.

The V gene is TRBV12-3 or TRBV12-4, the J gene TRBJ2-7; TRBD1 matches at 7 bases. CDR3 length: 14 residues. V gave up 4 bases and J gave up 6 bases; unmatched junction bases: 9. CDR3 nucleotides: TGTGCCAGCAGTTCGGATCTAACAGGGGTCGAGCAGTACTTC. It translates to CASSSDLTGVEQYF.

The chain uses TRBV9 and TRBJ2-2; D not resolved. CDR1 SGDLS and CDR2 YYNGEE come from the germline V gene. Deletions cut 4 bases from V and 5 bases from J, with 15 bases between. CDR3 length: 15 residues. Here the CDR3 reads CASSPRYARTGELFF. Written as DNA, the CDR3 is TGTGCCAGCAGCCCGCGATATGCGAGGACCGGGGAGCTGTTTTTT.

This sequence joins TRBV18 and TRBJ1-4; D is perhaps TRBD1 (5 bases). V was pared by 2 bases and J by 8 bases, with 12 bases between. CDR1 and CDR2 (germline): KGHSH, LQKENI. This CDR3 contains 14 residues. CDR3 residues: CASSPMGVGEKLFF. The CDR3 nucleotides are TGTGCCAGCTCACCAATGGGGGTTGGAGAAAAACTGTTTTTT.

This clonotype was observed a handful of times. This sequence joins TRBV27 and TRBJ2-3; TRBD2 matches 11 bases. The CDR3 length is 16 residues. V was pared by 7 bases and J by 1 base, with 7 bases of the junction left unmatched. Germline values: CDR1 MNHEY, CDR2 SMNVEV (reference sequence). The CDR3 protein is CASTSSTSGGTDTQYF. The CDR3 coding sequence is TGTGCCAGCACCAGTTCGACTAGCGGGGGCACAGATACGCAGTATTTT.

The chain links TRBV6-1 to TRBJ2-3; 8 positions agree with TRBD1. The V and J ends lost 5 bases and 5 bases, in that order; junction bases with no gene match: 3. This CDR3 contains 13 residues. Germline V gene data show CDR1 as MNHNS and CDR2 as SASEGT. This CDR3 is CASSTTGVDTQYF. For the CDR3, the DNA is TGTGCCAGCAGTACGACAGGGGTAGATACGCAGTATTTT.

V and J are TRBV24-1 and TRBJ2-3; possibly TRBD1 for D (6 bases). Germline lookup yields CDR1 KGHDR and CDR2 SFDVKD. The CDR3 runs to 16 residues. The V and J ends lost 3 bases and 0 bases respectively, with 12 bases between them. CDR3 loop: CATSDPGTPSTDTQYF. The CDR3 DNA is TGTGCCACCAGTGATCCCGGGACACCTAGCACAGATACGCAGTATTTT.

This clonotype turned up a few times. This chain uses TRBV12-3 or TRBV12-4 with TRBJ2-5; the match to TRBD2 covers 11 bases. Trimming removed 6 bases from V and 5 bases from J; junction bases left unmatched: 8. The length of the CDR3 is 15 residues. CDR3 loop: CASRASGRFGETQYF. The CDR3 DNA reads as TGTGCCAGCAGGGCTAGCGGGAGGTTTGGTGAGACCCAGTACTTC.

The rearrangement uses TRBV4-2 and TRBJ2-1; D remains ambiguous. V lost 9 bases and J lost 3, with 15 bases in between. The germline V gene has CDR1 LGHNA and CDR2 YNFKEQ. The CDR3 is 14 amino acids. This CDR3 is CAREPRTNYNEQFF. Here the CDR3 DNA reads TGTGCCAGGGAACCCAGGACCAACTACAATGAGCAGTTCTTC.

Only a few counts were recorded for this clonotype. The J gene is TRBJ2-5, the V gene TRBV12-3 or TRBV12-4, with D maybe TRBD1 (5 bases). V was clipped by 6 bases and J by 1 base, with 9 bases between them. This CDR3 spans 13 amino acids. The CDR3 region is CASRRTGQETQYF. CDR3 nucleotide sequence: TGTGCCAGCAGGCGAACAGGCCAAGAGACCCAGTACTTC.

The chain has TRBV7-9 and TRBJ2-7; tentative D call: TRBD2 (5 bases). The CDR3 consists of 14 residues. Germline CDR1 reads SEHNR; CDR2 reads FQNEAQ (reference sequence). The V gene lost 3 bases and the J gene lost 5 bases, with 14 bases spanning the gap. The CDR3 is CASSFGLRVDEQYF. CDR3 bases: TGTGCCAGCAGCTTCGGTTTGAGGGTGGACGAGCAGTACTTC.

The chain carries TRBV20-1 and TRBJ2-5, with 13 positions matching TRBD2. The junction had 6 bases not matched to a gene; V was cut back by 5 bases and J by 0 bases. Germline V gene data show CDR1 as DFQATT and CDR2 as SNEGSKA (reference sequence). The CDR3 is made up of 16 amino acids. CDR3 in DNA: TGCAGTGCTGGGGGACTAGCGGGGCAGTACCAAGAGACCCAGTACTTC. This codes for CSAGGLAGQYQETQYF.

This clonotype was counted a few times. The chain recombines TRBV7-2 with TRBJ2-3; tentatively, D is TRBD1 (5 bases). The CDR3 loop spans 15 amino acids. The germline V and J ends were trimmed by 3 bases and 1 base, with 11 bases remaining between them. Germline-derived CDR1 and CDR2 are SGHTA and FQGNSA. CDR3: CASSLSLGGTDTQYF. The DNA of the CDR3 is TGTGCCAGCAGCTTGAGCTTAGGGGGCACAGATACGCAGTATTTT.

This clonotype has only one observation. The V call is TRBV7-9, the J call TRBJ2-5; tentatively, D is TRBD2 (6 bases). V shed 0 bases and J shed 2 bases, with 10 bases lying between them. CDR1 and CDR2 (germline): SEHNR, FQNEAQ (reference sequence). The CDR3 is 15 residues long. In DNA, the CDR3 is TGTGCCAGCAGCTTAGCGCGGGGCTTTCAAGAGACCCAGTACTTC. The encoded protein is CASSLARGFQETQYF.